This T cell receptor beta chain was recorded in a study of cytomegalovirus exposure and HLA in healthy donors. There are 12 residues in the CDR3. V was clipped by 1 base and J by 6 bases, with 4 bases between them. Looked up from germline, CDR1 is MNHNS and CDR2 is SASEGT. The PCR was carried out with 60 Vbeta primers and 13 Jbeta primers. Clones were read by immunoSEQ multiplex PCR, and TCRdb kept only the in-frame ones, dropping some. The ten top clones account for less than 3%, within a sample of about 140,000 clones. The receptor's source is a middle-aged man in good health and CMV-seronegative. Sequenced sample: PBMCs. The chain carries TRBV6-1 and TRBJ1-5; D is ambiguous. CDR3 sequence: CASSEGSQPQHF. DNA for the CDR3: TGTGCCAGCAGTGAAGGCAGTCAGCCCCAGCATTTT.